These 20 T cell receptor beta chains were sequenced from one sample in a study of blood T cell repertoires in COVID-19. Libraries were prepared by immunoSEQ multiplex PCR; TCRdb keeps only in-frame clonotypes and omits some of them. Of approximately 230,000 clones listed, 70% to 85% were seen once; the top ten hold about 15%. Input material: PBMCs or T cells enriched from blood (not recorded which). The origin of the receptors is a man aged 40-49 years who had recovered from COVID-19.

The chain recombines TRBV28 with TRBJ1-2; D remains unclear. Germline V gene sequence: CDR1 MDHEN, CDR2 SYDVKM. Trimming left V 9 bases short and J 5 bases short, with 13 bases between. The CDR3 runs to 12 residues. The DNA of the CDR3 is TGTGCCAGTGCTGACGGAGAATATGGCTACACCTTC. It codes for CASADGEYGYTF.

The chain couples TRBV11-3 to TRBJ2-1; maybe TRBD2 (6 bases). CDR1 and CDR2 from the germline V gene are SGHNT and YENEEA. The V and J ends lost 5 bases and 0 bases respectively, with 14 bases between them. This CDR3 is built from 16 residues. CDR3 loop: CASSPAGLRSYNEQFF. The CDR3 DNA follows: TGTGCCAGCAGCCCTGCGGGGCTCCGCTCCTACAATGAGCAGTTCTTC.

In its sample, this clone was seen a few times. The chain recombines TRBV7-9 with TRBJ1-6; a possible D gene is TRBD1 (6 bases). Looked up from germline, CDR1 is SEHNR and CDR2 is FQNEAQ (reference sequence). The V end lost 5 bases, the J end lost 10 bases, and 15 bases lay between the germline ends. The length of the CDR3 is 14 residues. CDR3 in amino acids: CASSPEGDQSPLHF. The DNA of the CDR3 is TGTGCCAGCAGCCCAGAGGGGGATCAATCACCCCTCCACTTT.

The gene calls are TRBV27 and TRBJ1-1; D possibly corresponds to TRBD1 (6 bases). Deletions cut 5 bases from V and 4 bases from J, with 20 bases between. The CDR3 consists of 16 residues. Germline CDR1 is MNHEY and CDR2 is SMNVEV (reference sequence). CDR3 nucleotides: TGTGCCAGCAGTCGTAGTATCTCCGCCAGGGGCACTGAAGCTTTCTTT. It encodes CASSRSISARGTEAFF.

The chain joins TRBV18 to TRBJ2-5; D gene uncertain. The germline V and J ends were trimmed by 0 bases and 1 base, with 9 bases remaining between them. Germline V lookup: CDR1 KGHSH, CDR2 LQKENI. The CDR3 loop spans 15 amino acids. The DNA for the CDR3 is TGTGCCAGCTCACCACCCCAGCAGGCCCAAGAGACCCAGTACTTC. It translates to CASSPPQQAQETQYF.

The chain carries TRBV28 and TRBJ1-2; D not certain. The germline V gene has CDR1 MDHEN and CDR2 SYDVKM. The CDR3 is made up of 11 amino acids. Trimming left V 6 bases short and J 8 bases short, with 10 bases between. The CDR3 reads CASSPRVGYTF. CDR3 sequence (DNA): TGTGCCAGCAGCCCGCGCGTGGGCTACACCTTC.

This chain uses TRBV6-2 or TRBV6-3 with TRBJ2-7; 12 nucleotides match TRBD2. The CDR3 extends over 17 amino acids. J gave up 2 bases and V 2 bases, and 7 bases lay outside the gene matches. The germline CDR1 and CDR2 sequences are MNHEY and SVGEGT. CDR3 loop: CASSYGRTSGNTYEQYF. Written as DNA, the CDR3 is TGTGCCAGCAGTTACGGTAGGACTAGCGGGAACACCTACGAGCAGTACTTC.

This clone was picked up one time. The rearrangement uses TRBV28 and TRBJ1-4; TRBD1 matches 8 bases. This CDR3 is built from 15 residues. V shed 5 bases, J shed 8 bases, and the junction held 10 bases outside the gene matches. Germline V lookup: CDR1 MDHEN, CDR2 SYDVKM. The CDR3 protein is CASSTPARGREKLFF. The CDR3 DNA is TGTGCCAGCAGTACGCCGGCCAGGGGGCGCGAAAAACTGTTTTTT. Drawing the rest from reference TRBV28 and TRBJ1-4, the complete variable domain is DVKVTQSSRYLVKRTGEKVFLECVQDMDHENMFWYRQDPGLGLRLIYFSYDVKMKEKGDIPEGYSVSREKKERFSLILESASTNQTSMYLCASSTPARGREKLFFGSGTQLSVL.

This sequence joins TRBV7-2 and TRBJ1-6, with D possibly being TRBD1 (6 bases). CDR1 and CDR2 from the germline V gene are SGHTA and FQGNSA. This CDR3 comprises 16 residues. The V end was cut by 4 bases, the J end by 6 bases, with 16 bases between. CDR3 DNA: TGTGCCAGCAGCTCAGCTACCGGGACACTTAATTCACCCCTCCACTTT. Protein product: CASSSATGTLNSPLHF.

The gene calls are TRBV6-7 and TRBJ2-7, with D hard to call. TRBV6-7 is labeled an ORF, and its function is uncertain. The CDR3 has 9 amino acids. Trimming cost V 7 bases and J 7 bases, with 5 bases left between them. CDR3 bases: TGTGCCAGCAATCCTGAGCAGTACTTC. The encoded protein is CASNPEQYF.

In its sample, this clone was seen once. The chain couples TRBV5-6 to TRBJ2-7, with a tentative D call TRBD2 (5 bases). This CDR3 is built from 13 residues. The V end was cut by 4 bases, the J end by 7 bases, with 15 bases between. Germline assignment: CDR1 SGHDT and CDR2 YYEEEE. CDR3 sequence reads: CASSLGGPGEQYF. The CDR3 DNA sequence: TGTGCCAGCAGCCTGGGCGGGCCGGGGGAGCAGTACTTC.

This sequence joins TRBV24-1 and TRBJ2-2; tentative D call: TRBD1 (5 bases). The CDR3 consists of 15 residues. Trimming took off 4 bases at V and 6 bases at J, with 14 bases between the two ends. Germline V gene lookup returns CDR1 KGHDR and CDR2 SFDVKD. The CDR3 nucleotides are TGTGCCACCAGTGAGGCAGGGTGGAATCCCGGGGAGCTGTTTTTT. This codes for CATSEAGWNPGELFF.

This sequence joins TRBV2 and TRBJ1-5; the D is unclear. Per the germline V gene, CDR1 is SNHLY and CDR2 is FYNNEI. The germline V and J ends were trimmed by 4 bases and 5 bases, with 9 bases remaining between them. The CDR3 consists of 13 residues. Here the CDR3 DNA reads TGTGCCAGCAGTGTCAGCCTAGATCAGCCCCAGCATTTT. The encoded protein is CASSVSLDQPQHF.

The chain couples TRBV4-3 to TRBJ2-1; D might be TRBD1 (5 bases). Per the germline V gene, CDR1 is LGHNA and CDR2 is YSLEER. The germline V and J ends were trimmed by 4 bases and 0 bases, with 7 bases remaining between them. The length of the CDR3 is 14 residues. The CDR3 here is CASSRQSSYNEQFF. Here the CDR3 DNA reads TGCGCCAGCAGCCGACAGTCCTCCTACAATGAGCAGTTCTTC.

The CDR3 is CASSLDLLAGLTDTQYF. In DNA form, the CDR3 reads TGTGCCAGCAGCTTAGATTTACTAGCGGGACTCACAGATACGCAGTATTTT. The genes are TRBV11-2 and TRBJ2-3; the match to TRBD2 covers 10 bases. Trimming took 0 bases from V and 2 from J; bases not matched to a gene: 5. The germline CDR1 and CDR2 sequences are SGHAT and FQNNGV. The CDR3 sequence is 17 residues long. The whole variable domain, filled in from reference TRBV11-2 and TRBJ2-3, reads EAGVAQSPRYKIIEKRQSVAFWCNPISGHATLYWYQQILGQGPKLLIQFQNNGVVDDSQLPKDRFSAERLKGVDSTLKIQPAKLEDSAVYLCASSLDLLAGLTDTQYFGPGTRLTVL.

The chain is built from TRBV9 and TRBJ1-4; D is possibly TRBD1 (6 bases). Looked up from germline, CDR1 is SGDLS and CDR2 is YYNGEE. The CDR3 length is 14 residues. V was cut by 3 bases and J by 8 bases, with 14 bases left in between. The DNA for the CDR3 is TGTGCCAGCAGCGACGGGGGGGCTCAAGAAAAACTGTTTTTT. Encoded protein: CASSDGGAQEKLFF.

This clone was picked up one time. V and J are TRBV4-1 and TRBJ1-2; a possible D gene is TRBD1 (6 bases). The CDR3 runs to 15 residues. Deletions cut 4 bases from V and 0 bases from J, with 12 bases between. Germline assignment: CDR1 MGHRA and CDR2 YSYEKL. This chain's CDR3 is CASSRGPPTNYGYTF. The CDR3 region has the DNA TGCGCCAGCAGCCGGGGGCCACCTACTAACTATGGCTACACCTTC.

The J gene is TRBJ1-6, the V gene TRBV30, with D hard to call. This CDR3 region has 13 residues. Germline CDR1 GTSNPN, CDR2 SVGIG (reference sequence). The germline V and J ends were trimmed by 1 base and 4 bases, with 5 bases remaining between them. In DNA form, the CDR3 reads TGTGCCTGGAGTGGGGAGTATAATTCACCCCTCCACTTT. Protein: CAWSGEYNSPLHF.

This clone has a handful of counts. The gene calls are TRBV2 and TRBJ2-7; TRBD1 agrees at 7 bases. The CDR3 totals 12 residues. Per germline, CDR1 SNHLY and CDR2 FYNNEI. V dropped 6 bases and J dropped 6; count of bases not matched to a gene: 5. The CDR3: CASSEQGTEQYF. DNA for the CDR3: TGTGCCAGCAGCGAACAGGGGACCGAGCAGTACTTC.

The chain's CDR3 is CASSISGETQYF. CDR3 nucleotide sequence: TGTGCCAGTAGTATTTCAGGAGAGACCCAGTACTTC. J is TRBJ2-5 and V is TRBV19; the D is unclear. The germline V and J ends were trimmed by 3 bases and 4 bases, with 6 bases remaining between them. Germline values: CDR1 LNHDA, CDR2 SQIVND (reference sequence). The CDR3 runs 12 residues.